One and the same sample provided the 18 T cell receptor beta chains below, sequenced in a study of blood T cell repertoires in COVID-19. Only in-frame clones appear in the TCRdb table, and some are missing; sequencing was by immunoSEQ multiplex PCR. The table shows approximately 250,000 clones, with around 85% occurring only once. The sample taken for sequencing was peripheral blood. These TCRs come from a woman aged 60 to 75 with active or convalescent COVID-19.

DNA for the CDR3: TGTGCTAGTGGTTTGGTGACAGGGGGGACTTCTGGAAACACCATATATTTT. It specifies CASGLVTGGTSGNTIYF. V is TRBV12-5 and J is TRBJ1-3; 9 bases are shared with TRBD1. In germline, CDR1 is LGHNT, CDR2 FRNRAP. V gave up 0 bases and J gave up 1 base; unmatched junction bases: 4. This CDR3 has 17 residues.

Regarding this clone: Other DNA sequences in this specimen translate into the identical CDR3. This rearrangement joins TRBV2 to TRBJ1-2; D gene unclear. The CDR3 is 13 residues long. V lost 0 bases and J 6 bases, leaving 8 bases between the germline ends. Germline CDR1 SNHLY, CDR2 FYNNEI. The CDR3 DNA sequence: TGTGCCAGCAGTGAAGCAGGGAGGGATGGCTACACCTTC. Protein sequence: CASSEAGRDGYTF.

This sequence joins TRBV2 and TRBJ2-3; 12 nucleotides align to TRBD2. The CDR3 loop spans 15 amino acids. Germline V gene data show CDR1 as SNHLY and CDR2 as FYNNEI. Germline trimming cut 4 bases from V and 2 bases from J; bases unmatched to any gene: 1. CDR3 loop: CASSGTSGDTDTQYF. CDR3 coding DNA: TGTGCCAGCAGTGGGACTAGCGGGGACACAGATACGCAGTATTTT.

The V and J genes are TRBV18 and TRBJ2-3; perhaps TRBD2 as D (6 bases). Germline V gene sequence: CDR1 KGHSH, CDR2 LQKENI. The CDR3 extends over 15 amino acids. V shed 8 bases and J shed 8 bases, with 23 bases lying between them. The CDR3 nucleotides are TGTGCCAGCCTCCCAGGGACTGGGGATGTTGGTACGCAGTATTTT. It encodes CASLPGTGDVGTQYF.

V and J are TRBV11-3 and TRBJ2-1; 9 nucleotides agree with TRBD2. Germline trimming cut 2 bases from V and 8 bases from J; bases unmatched to any gene: 10. Looked up from germline, CDR1 is SGHNT and CDR2 is YENEEA. The CDR3 runs 16 residues. In DNA form, the CDR3 reads TGTGCCAGCAGCTTATACGGCGGCGGGGGGGCCCATGAGCAGTTCTTC. Its protein product is CASSLYGGGGAHEQFF.

This chain links TRBV2 with TRBJ1-4; the match to TRBD1 covers 7 bases. The V and J ends lost 6 bases and 0 bases, in that order; junction bases with no gene match: 4. Germline-derived CDR1 and CDR2 are SNHLY and FYNNEI. The CDR3 contains 15 residues. The CDR3 DNA is TGTGCCAGCAGCCGGCAGGGGGCAACTAATGAAAAACTGTTTTTT. The encoded protein is CASSRQGATNEKLFF.

V and J are TRBV28 and TRBJ2-3; tentative D call: TRBD2 (5 bases). Germline V CDR1 and CDR2: MDHEN, SYDVKM. V lost 1 base to trimming and J lost 4 bases, with 15 bases between them. The CDR3 extends over 16 amino acids. The CDR3 coding sequence is TGTGCCAGCAGTTTATATGGCGGCGGGTCCCCAGATACGCAGTATTTT. It specifies CASSLYGGGSPDTQYF.

This chain joins TRBV5-1 and TRBJ2-3, with 11 bases matching TRBD2. The CDR3 has 14 amino acids. V was pared by 6 bases and J by 4 bases, with 4 bases of the junction left unmatched. Per germline, CDR1 SGHRS and CDR2 YFSETQ. This chain's CDR3 is CASNSGGAADTQYF. The DNA of the CDR3 is TGCGCCAGCAATAGCGGGGGGGCCGCAGATACGCAGTATTTT.

This clone was recorded once. J is TRBJ2-2 and V is TRBV5-1; 7 bases align to TRBD1. Germline trimming cut 0 bases from V and 4 bases from J; bases unmatched to any gene: 0. Germline V gene data show CDR1 as SGHRS and CDR2 as YFSETQ. The CDR3 loop spans 14 amino acids. In DNA, the CDR3 is TGCGCCAGCAGCTTGGGACAGGGCACCGGGGAGCTGTTTTTT. Its protein product is CASSLGQGTGELFF.

The chain joins TRBV5-4 to TRBJ2-5; 8 nucleotides align to TRBD2. Germline loops: CDR1 SGHNT, CDR2 YYREEE (reference sequence). V lost 0 bases to trimming and J lost 2 bases; unmatched junction nucleotides: 6. This CDR3 comprises 16 residues. The CDR3 DNA is TGTGCCAGCAGCTTGGTACCAGCGGGAGTGCAAGAGACCCAGTACTTC. Its protein product is CASSLVPAGVQETQYF.

This clone is a singleton in its sample. This sequence joins TRBV28 and TRBJ1-2; 11 bases line up with TRBD1. The V and J ends lost 5 bases and 5 bases, in that order; junction bases with no gene match: 16. Germline V lookup: CDR1 MDHEN, CDR2 SYDVKM. CDR3 length: 18 residues. In DNA, the CDR3 is TGTGCCAGCAGTAACTGGACAGGGGGCGCTGGACTAAAGTATGGCTACACCTTC. It encodes CASSNWTGGAGLKYGYTF.

This clone was seen a single time. This sequence joins TRBV7-8 and TRBJ2-3; 9 nucleotides align to TRBD1. CDR3 length: 15 residues. The germline gives CDR1 SGHVS, CDR2 FQNEAQ. The junction had 13 bases not matched to a gene; V was cut back by 1 base and J by 14 bases. For the CDR3, the DNA is TGTGCCAGCAGCTTAGAAGGGATCAGGGACAGGGCAGGGTATTTT. Translation: CASSLEGIRDRAGYF.

V gene TRBV2 combines with J gene TRBJ2-5, with D possibly being TRBD1 (6 bases). V lost 7 bases, J lost 2 bases, and 8 bases lay in between. This CDR3 has 12 amino acids. The germline CDR1 and CDR2 sequences are SNHLY and FYNNEI. The CDR3 region is CASNRDQETQYF. The CDR3 nucleotides are TGTGCCAGCAACAGGGATCAAGAGACCCAGTACTTC.

The chain joins TRBV30 to TRBJ2-1; TRBD2 matches 11 bases. The CDR3 spans 16 residues. V lost 3 bases, J lost 7 bases, and 11 bases stayed unmatched. The germline V gene has CDR1 GTSNPN and CDR2 SVGIG (reference sequence). DNA for the CDR3: TGTGCCTGGAGGCCCAGGCTAGCGGGAGGCGGGAATGAGCAGTTCTTC. As protein: CAWRPRLAGGGNEQFF. The whole variable domain, filled in from reference TRBV30 and TRBJ2-1, reads SQTIHQWPATLVQPVGSPLSLECTVEGTSNPNLYWYRQAAGRGLQLLFYSVGIGQISSEVPQNLSASRPQDRQFILSSKKLLLSDSGFYLCAWRPRLAGGGNEQFFGPGTRLTVL.

The chain links TRBV6-5 to TRBJ1-1; D is unresolved. Germline CDR1 and CDR2: MNHEY and SVGAGI. The CDR3 contains 14 residues. V was pared by 5 bases and J by 4 bases, with 14 bases between. DNA for the CDR3: TGTGCCAGCAGTATCACTACTAGGTCCACTGAAGCTTTCTTT. Its protein is CASSITTRSTEAFF.

In DNA, the CDR3 is TGTGCCAGCAGCCAAGCAGGCAGGGGGTTCAATCAGCCCCAGCATTTT. Protein sequence: CASSQAGRGFNQPQHF. The chain combines TRBV3-1 (or the pseudogene TRBV3-2) with TRBJ1-5; 7 nucleotides match TRBD1. Germline V gene data show CDR1 as LGHDT and CDR2 as YNNKEL (reference sequence). Trimming took 1 base from V and 3 from J; bases not matched to a gene: 6. The CDR3 loop spans 16 amino acids.

The genes are TRBV5-6 and TRBJ2-2, with a weak D call TRBD1 (5 bases). CDR3 length: 14 residues. The germline V gene encodes CDR1 SGHDT and CDR2 YYEEEE. Trimming shortened V by 6 bases and J by 6 bases, and 15 bases separated the two germline ends. DNA of the CDR3: TGTGCCAGCAAATTGGACATTCAACCCGGGGAGCTGTTTTTT. Protein product: CASKLDIQPGELFF.

V gene TRBV19 combines with J gene TRBJ2-2, with TRBD2 identical over 15 bases. The CDR3 covers 20 residues. Trimming took 7 bases from V and 0 from J; bases not matched to a gene: 12. The germline V gene has CDR1 LNHDA and CDR2 SQIVND (reference sequence). Here the CDR3 reads CASKSPGTSGGIANTGELFF. In DNA, the CDR3 is TGTGCCAGTAAATCCCCTGGGACTAGCGGGGGGATCGCGAACACCGGGGAGCTGTTTTTT.